This is a list of T cell receptor beta chains from one sample in a study of blood T cell repertoires in COVID-19. Produced via immunoSEQ multiplex PCR; TCRdb's table is partial and in-frame only. The sample shows more than 200,000 clones, 90% of them seen only once. The sample taken for sequencing was peripheral blood. The receptors here all came from a young man with COVID-19, enrolled during active disease. Each CDR3 is given with its conserved first and last residue. D genes are given only for firm matches.

j_call v_call d_call cdr3_aa
TRBJ2-7 TRBV3-1/TRBV3-2 NA CASSQEGATYEQYF
TRBJ2-2 TRBV28 NA CASSSPGGELFF
TRBJ1-5 TRBV28 NA CASSLRIGGAGQPQHF
TRBJ2-1 TRBV24-1 NA CATERRASETYNEQFF
TRBJ1-2 TRBV28 TRBD1 CASREGQGVGGYTF
TRBJ1-2 TRBV28 NA CASSLGQGSYGYTF
TRBJ2-7 TRBV2 NA CASRVDKAYEQYF
TRBJ2-7 TRBV7-9 NA CASSSTINSYEQYF
TRBJ2-3 TRBV6-5 NA CASSYSWAGDTQYF
TRBJ1-2 TRBV29-1 TRBD1 CSVEGQEGAGYTF
TRBJ1-1 TRBV5-1 TRBD1 CASSLGDRQGEAFF